The clone carrying this T cell receptor beta chain has only a few counts. Its antigen is currently unknown. Since all of the isolated RNA was reverse transcribed, expressed TCRB transcripts were what got sequenced. The repertoire was sequenced with immunoSEQ multiplex PCR; TCRdb's copy has only in-frame clones and lacks some. This table holds more than 300,000 clones, around 10% found once. The record originates from a study of beta chain features in type 1 diabetes. Study context: Age, gender and cell yields were similar between patients and healthy donors. Sorted cells numbering roughly 98,000,000 were examined across all samples. Study results and caveats: Moderate yet significant TCRB CDR3 shortening was seen in Type 1 diabetes patients in all four CD4+ subsets. More deletions and fewer insertions at VDJ junctions were found in patients with type 1 diabetes.

The germline V and J ends were trimmed by 2 bases and 7 bases, with 10 bases remaining between them. The CDR3 runs 13 residues. Germline values: CDR1 MDHEN, CDR2 SYDVKM. The rearrangement joins TRBV28 to TRBJ2-3; D remains ambiguous. Sample: central memory CD4+ T cells from blood. This TCR came from a man aged 25 to 40 with type 1 diabetes. CDR3 protein: CASSLGDQNTQYF. CDR3 bases: TGTGCCAGCAGTTTAGGCGATCAGAATACGCAGTATTTT.